This T cell receptor (beta chain) was obtained from a study of T cell responses to AZD1222 COVID-19 vaccine. The study pooled second doses at about 4 or about 12 weeks. Assay: immunoSEQ multiplex PCR; the TCRdb copy retains only in-frame clones and omits some. Of 150,000 to 200,000 clones detected, about 91% appear once; the ten largest clones hold roughly 1.4%. Study-wide results and limits: Only five or six individuals given AZD1222 were seropositive at baseline. Compared with day 0, the breadth and depth of the Spike-specific TCR repertoire rose significantly after two doses of AZD1222.

Only one count was recorded for this clone. Its antigen is undetermined. V shed 3 bases and J 0 bases; nucleotides not matched to a gene: 14. Germline V CDR1 and CDR2: SGHDT, YYEEEE. The CDR3 is 18 amino acids. The chain couples TRBV5-6 to TRBJ1-1; 7 bases match TRBD1. The TCR was taken from an adult who received the AZD1222 COVID-19 vaccine. The sequenced sample was peripheral blood, obtained 28 days after the second AZD1222 dose. CDR3 coding DNA: TGTGCCAGCAGCTCCGACAGGGAACACCCTGTTTTGAACACTGAAGCTTTCTTT. This sequence encodes CASSSDREHPVLNTEAFF. Together with reference TRBV5-6 and TRBJ1-1, the CDR3 gives the full variable domain: DAGVTQSPTHLIKTRGQQVTLRCSPKSGHDTVSWYQQALGQGPQFIFQYYEEEERQRGNFPDRFSGHQFPNYSSELNVNALLLGDSALYLCASSSDREHPVLNTEAFFGQGTRLTVV.